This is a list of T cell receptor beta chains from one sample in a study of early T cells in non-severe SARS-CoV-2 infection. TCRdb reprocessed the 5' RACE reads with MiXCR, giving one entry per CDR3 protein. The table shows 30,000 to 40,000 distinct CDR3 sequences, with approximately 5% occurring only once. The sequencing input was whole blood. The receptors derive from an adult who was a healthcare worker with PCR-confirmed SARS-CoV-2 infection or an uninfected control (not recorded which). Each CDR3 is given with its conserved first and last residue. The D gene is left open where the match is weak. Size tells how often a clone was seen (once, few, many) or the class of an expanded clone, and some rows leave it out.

CSARGGTGGIEQYF TGCAGTGCTAGAGGGGGGACAGGGGGCATCGAGCAGTACTTC TRBV20-1 TRBD1 TRBJ2-7 many
CASSHDYQETQYF TGTGCCAGCAGCCACGATTATCAAGAGACCCAGTACTTC TRBV3-1 . TRBJ2-5 many
CATSRDWDRGNLYNEQFF TGTGCCACCAGCAGAGATTGGGATCGGGGTAATCTCTACAATGAGCAGTTCTTC TRBV15 . TRBJ2-1 .
CASSTGLAGGPRHYF TGTGCCAGCAGTACCGGACTAGCGGGAGGGCCCCGTCACTATTTT TRBV27 TRBD2 TRBJ2-3 .
CATSDSPGLKLYF TGTGCCACCAGTGATTCTCCCGGACTTAAGCTGTACTTC TRBV24-1 . TRBJ2-7 few
CASRLGQDNEQFF TGCGCCAGCAGGCTGGGACAGGACAATGAGCAGTTCTTC TRBV5-1 TRBD1 TRBJ2-1 few
CASSLGRMTDNEQFF TGTGCCAGCAGCTTGGGGCGGATGACGGACAATGAGCAGTTCTTC TRBV11-3 . TRBJ2-1 many
CASSRVPDPSQNIQYF TGTGCCAGCAGCCGCGTACCGGACCCAAGCCAAAACATTCAGTACTTC TRBV3-1 . TRBJ2-4 .
CASSAVTGFYERYF TGTGCCAGCAGTGCGGTGACGGGATTCTACGAGCGGTACTTC TRBV2 . TRBJ2-7 many
CSARKQGDYGYTF TGCAGTGCTAGAAAACAGGGGGACTATGGCTACACCTTC TRBV20-1 TRBD1 TRBJ1-2 many
CASSQDTSNQPQHF TGCGCCAGCAGCCAAGATACGAGCAATCAGCCCCAGCATTTT TRBV4-3 . TRBJ1-5 many